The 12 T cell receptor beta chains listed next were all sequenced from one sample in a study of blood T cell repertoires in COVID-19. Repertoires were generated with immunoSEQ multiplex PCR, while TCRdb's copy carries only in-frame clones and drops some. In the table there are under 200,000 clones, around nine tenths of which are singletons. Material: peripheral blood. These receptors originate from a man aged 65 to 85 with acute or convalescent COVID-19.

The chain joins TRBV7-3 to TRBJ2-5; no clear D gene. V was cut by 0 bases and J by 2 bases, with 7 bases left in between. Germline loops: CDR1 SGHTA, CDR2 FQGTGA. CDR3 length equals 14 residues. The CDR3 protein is CASSLTPSQETQYF. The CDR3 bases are TGTGCCAGCAGCTTAACTCCTAGTCAAGAGACCCAGTACTTC.

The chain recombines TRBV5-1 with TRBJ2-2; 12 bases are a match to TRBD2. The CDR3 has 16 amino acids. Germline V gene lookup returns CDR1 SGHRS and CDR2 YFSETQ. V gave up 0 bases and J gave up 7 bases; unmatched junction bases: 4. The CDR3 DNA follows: TGCGCCAGCAGCTTGGCTAGCGGGAGGGCCGTCGGGGAGCTGTTTTTT. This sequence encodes CASSLASGRAVGELFF.

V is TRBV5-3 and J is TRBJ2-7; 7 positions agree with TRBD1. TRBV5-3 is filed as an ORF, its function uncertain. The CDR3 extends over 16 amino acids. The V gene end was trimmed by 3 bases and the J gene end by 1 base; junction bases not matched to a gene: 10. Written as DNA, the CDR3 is TGTGCCAGAAGCTGCCCGTCCGGGACAGAGTCCTACGAGCAGTACTTC. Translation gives CARSCPSGTESYEQYF.

The CDR3 loop reads CAWQGGPYNEQFF. In DNA form, the CDR3 reads TGTGCCTGGCAGGGAGGGCCCTACAATGAGCAGTTCTTC. The chain is built from TRBV30 and TRBJ2-1, with 7 bases identical to TRBD2. This CDR3 region has 13 residues. The ends lost 5 bases at V and 2 bases at J; junction bases unmatched: 3. Germline V gene sequence: CDR1 GTSNPN, CDR2 SVGIG (reference sequence).

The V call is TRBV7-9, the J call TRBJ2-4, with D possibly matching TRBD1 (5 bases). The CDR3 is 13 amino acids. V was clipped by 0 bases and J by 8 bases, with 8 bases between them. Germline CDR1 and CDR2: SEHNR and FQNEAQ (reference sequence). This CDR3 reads CASSLARGDIQYF. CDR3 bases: TGTGCCAGCAGCTTAGCAAGGGGCGACATTCAGTACTTC.

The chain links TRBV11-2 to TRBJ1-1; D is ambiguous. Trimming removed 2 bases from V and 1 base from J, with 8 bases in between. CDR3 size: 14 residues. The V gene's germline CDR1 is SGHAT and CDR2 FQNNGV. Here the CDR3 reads CASSLIAQNTEAFF. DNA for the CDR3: TGTGCCAGCAGCTTAATTGCACAGAACACTGAAGCTTTCTTT.

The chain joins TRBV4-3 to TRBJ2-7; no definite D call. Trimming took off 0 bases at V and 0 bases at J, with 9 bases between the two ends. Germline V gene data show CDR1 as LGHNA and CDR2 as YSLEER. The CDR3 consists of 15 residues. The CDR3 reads CASSQEAVSSYEQYF. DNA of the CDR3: TGCGCCAGCAGCCAAGAGGCGGTTAGCTCCTACGAGCAGTACTTC.

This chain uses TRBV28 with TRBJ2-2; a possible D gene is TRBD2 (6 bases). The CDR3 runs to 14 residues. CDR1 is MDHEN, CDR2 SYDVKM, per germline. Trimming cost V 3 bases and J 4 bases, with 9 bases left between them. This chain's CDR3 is CASSFLASTGELFF. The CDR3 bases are TGTGCCAGCAGTTTCCTAGCGTCCACCGGGGAGCTGTTTTTT.

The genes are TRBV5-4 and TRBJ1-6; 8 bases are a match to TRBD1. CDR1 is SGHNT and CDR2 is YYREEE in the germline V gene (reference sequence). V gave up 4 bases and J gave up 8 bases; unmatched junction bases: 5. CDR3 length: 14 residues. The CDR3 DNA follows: TGTGCCAGCAGCGCTGGGACAGGATATTCACCCCTCCACTTT. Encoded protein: CASSAGTGYSPLHF. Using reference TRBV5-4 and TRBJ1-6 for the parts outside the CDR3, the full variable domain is ETGVTQSPTHLIKTRGQQVTLRCSSQSGHNTVSWYQQALGQGPQFIFQYYREEENGRGNFPPRFSGLQFPNYSSELNVNALELDDSALYLCASSAGTGYSPLHFGNGTRLTVT.

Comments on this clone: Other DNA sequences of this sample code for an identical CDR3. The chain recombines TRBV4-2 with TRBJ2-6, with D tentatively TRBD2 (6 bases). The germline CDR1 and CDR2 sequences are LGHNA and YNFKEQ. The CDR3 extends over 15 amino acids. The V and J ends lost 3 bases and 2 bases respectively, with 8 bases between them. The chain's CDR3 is CASSQEGAGANVLTF. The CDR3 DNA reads TGTGCCAGCAGCCAGGAGGGAGCTGGGGCCAACGTCCTGACTTTC.

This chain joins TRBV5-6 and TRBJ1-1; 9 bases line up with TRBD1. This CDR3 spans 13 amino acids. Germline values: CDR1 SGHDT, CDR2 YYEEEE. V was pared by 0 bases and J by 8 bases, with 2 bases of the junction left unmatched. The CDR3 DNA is TGTGCCAGCAGCTTGGCCGGGACAGGGGAAGCTTTCTTT. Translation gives CASSLAGTGEAFF.

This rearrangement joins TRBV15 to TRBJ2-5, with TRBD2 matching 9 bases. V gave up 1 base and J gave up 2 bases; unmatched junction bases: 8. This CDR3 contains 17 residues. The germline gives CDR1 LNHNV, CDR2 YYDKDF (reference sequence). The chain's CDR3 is CATSRVTSGHLQETQYF. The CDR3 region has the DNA TGTGCCACCAGCAGAGTGACTAGCGGACATTTACAAGAGACCCAGTACTTC.